Each of the 28 T cell receptor beta chains below was sequenced from the same sample in a study of cytomegalovirus exposure and HLA in healthy donors. Clones were read by immunoSEQ multiplex PCR, and TCRdb kept only the in-frame ones, dropping some. The sample holds 110,000 to 150,000 clones; approximately 84% are singletons and the top ten take around 1.4%. Sequencing was done on a sample of PBMCs. These TCRs come from a woman in her 30s in good health and CMV-seronegative.

The V call is TRBV5-5, the J call TRBJ2-7; the match to TRBD1 covers 7 bases. The germline CDR1 and CDR2 sequences are SGHKS and YYEKEE (reference sequence). The V and J ends lost 3 bases and 3 bases, in that order; junction bases with no gene match: 6. The CDR3 has 14 residues. The CDR3 loop is CASSYQTGYYEQYF. CDR3 bases: TGTGCCAGCAGCTACCAGACAGGGTACTACGAGCAGTACTTC.

This clone appeared a single time. The chain carries TRBV18 and TRBJ2-7, with D perhaps matching TRBD2 (5 bases). This CDR3 is built from 16 residues. V dropped 2 bases and J dropped 2 bases, with 16 bases sitting between them. Germline lookup yields CDR1 KGHSH and CDR2 LQKENI. The CDR3 DNA follows: TGTGCCAGCTCACCATCGGGATCCGGCAGAGCCTACGAGCAGTACTTC. It translates to CASSPSGSGRAYEQYF. The complete variable domain, with remaining parts taken from reference TRBV18 and TRBJ2-7, reads NAGVMQNPRHLVRRRGQEARLRCSPMKGHSHVYWYRQLPEEGLKFMVYLQKENIIDESGMPKERFSAEFPKEGPSILRIQQVVRGDSAAYFCASSPSGSGRAYEQYFGPGTRLTVT.

This clone occurred a few times. The chain couples TRBV4-3 to TRBJ2-5; D remains ambiguous. The CDR3 length is 14 residues. Germline loops: CDR1 LGHNA, CDR2 YSLEER. V was cut by 1 base and J by 2 bases, with 8 bases left in between. DNA of the CDR3: TGCGCCAGCAGCCAAGGAGGCTCGCAAGAGACCCAGTACTTC. It is translated as CASSQGGSQETQYF.

The chain is built from TRBV19 and TRBJ1-1; weak D call: TRBD1 (6 bases). The CDR3 runs 15 residues. Germline values: CDR1 LNHDA, CDR2 SQIVND (reference sequence). V was pared by 4 bases and J by 4 bases, with 16 bases between. The CDR3 is CASSTPEGVGTEAFF. The CDR3, as DNA: TGTGCCAGTAGTACCCCAGAGGGGGTCGGCACTGAAGCTTTCTTT.

In the case of this clone: Other DNA sequences in this specimen translate into the identical CDR3. The rearrangement joins TRBV28 to TRBJ1-2; D gene ambiguous. Germline assignment: CDR1 MDHEN and CDR2 SYDVKM. This CDR3 contains 12 residues. Trimming cost V 3 bases and J 1 base, with 3 bases left between them. CDR3 loop: CASSLSNYGYTF. In DNA, the CDR3 is TGTGCCAGCAGTTTGAGTAACTATGGCTACACCTTC.

V gene TRBV4-3 combines with J gene TRBJ2-1, with 11 bases lining up with TRBD2. The V and J ends lost 4 bases and 7 bases, in that order; junction bases with no gene match: 6. Germline V gives CDR1 LGHNA, CDR2 YSLEER. This CDR3 region has 15 residues. In nucleotides, the CDR3 is TGCGCCAGCAGCCGAGCTAGCGGGGGGAGGAATGAGCAGTTCTTC. It is translated as CASSRASGGRNEQFF.

The chain has TRBV7-2 and TRBJ1-1; D unclear. With 10 bases removed from V and 4 bases from J, the gap between germline ends came to 13 bases. From germline, CDR1 is SGHTA and CDR2 FQGNSA. The CDR3 totals 12 residues. This CDR3 reads CATKRPGTEAFF. The CDR3 nucleotides read TGTGCCACCAAGCGGCCGGGCACTGAAGCTTTCTTT.

This clone was seen once. V is TRBV5-1 and J is TRBJ2-7; TRBD1 is a possible D gene (6 bases). The CDR3 is 14 amino acids. The V gene lost 2 bases and the J gene lost 6 bases, with 15 bases spanning the gap. Germline V gene sequence: CDR1 SGHRS, CDR2 YFSETQ. CDR3 bases: TGCGCCAGCAGCTTCGACAGGTCTCGCGGCGAGCAGTACTTC. Protein product: CASSFDRSRGEQYF.

The V call is TRBV14, the J call TRBJ1-2; TRBD1 matches at 7 bases. V shed 1 base, J shed 4 bases, and the junction held 6 bases outside the gene matches. Germline CDR1 and CDR2: SGHDN and FVKESK. The CDR3 length is 15 residues. The CDR3 coding sequence is TGTGCCAGCAGCCAAGCCACAGGGGCGGGCTATGGCTACACCTTC. Its protein product is CASSQATGAGYGYTF. Complete variable domain (other parts from reference TRBV14 and TRBJ1-2): EAGVTQFPSHSVIEKGQTVTLRCDPISGHDNLYWYRRVMGKEIKFLLHFVKESKQDESGMPNNRFLAERTGGTYSTLKVQPAELEDSGVYFCASSQATGAGYGYTFGSGTRLTVV.

V gene TRBV5-8 combines with J gene TRBJ1-5; 8 bases fit TRBD1. CDR1 is SGHTS and CDR2 is YDEGEE in the germline V gene. The CDR3 is made up of 13 amino acids. The V and J ends lost 3 bases and 4 bases, in that order; junction bases with no gene match: 0. The DNA of the CDR3 is TGTGCCAGCAGCTACAGGGGGAATCAGCCCCAGCATTTT. Residues: CASSYRGNQPQHF.

The J gene is TRBJ2-3, the V gene TRBV4-3; 8 bases fit TRBD2. CDR3 length equals 18 residues. Germline trimming cut 0 bases from V and 0 bases from J; bases unmatched to any gene: 8. The germline CDR1 and CDR2 sequences are LGHNA and YSLEER. The CDR3 DNA reads as TGCGCCAGCAGCCAAGATTGGGTGCGGGGGGAGAGCACAGATACGCAGTATTTT. Amino acid sequence: CASSQDWVRGESTDTQYF.

This clone has just a few counts. The V and J genes are TRBV28 and TRBJ1-2; D uncertain. CDR1 is MDHEN and CDR2 is SYDVKM in the germline V gene. V was cut by 6 bases and J by 8 bases, with 13 bases left in between. CDR3 length: 12 residues. CDR3 amino acids: CASSRGLYGYTF. CDR3 nucleotides: TGTGCCAGCAGCCGTGGACTATACGGCTACACCTTC.

The rearrangement joins TRBV7-2 to TRBJ2-1; no clear D gene. CDR3 length: 13 amino acids. V lost 1 base to trimming and J lost 7 bases, with 8 bases between them. Germline V gene sequence: CDR1 SGHTA, CDR2 FQGNSA. CDR3 DNA sequence: TGTGCCAGCAGCTTAGGTCGGGTGAATGAGCAGTTCTTC. Translated, it gives CASSLGRVNEQFF.

This chain joins TRBV7-3 and TRBJ2-1; 8 bases match TRBD2. The germline V gene has CDR1 SGHTA and CDR2 FQGTGA. Trimming at V came to 2 bases and at J to 13 bases, leaving 4 bases not matched to a gene. The CDR3 has 12 amino acids. The CDR3 bases are TGTGCCAGCAGCTTATCGGGGGGGGCTCAGTTCTTC. Amino acids: CASSLSGGAQFF.

The chain uses TRBV4-2 and TRBJ1-2; tentatively, D is TRBD1 (6 bases). Germline CDR1 and CDR2: LGHNA and YNFKEQ. Deletions cut 2 bases from V and 1 base from J, with 11 bases between. CDR3 length: 15 amino acids. CDR3 protein: CASSQTGSGNYGYTF. The CDR3 region has the DNA TGTGCCAGCAGCCAAACAGGGAGTGGTAACTATGGCTACACCTTC.

The chain recombines TRBV7-9 with TRBJ2-7; TRBD2 is a possible D gene (6 bases). This CDR3 has 14 amino acids. CDR1 and CDR2 (germline): SEHNR, FQNEAQ (reference sequence). Deletions cut 7 bases from V and 8 bases from J, with 21 bases between. CDR3 residues: CASNGGGGEVQQYF. The CDR3 bases are TGTGCCAGCAACGGTGGCGGAGGGGAGGTGCAGCAGTACTTC.

The V gene is TRBV11-2, the J gene TRBJ2-7, with 8 nucleotides matching TRBD2. CDR3 size: 16 residues. Germline lookup yields CDR1 SGHAT and CDR2 FQNNGV. V was clipped by 1 base and J by 0 bases; unmatched bases: 5. The chain's CDR3 is CASSLVLAGPSYEQYF. CDR3 sequence (DNA): TGTGCCAGCAGCTTAGTCCTAGCGGGCCCCTCCTACGAGCAGTACTTC.

The rearrangement links TRBV28 to TRBJ1-3; no definite D call. V lost 5 bases and J 3 bases, leaving 14 bases between the germline ends. The CDR3 covers 15 residues. Germline CDR1 and CDR2: MDHEN and SYDVKM. As DNA, the CDR3 is TGTGCCAGCAGTCTGCCCCCGGGGAGTGGAAACACCATATATTTT. It encodes CASSLPPGSGNTIYF.

The chain links TRBV20-1 to TRBJ1-4, with D perhaps TRBD1 (5 bases). The CDR3 contains 11 residues. Germline V gene data show CDR1 as DFQATT and CDR2 as SNEGSKA (reference sequence). Trimming took 5 bases from V and 9 from J, leaving 10 bases between them. The CDR3 DNA is TGCAGTGCTGGGCGGGGCAAAAAACTGTTTTTT. It encodes CSAGRGKKLFF.

The chain combines TRBV5-1 with TRBJ2-7; perhaps TRBD1 as D (6 bases). The CDR3 has 15 residues. Trimming took 2 bases from V and 0 from J, leaving 12 bases between them. Germline CDR1 is SGHRS and CDR2 is YFSETQ. CDR3 protein: CASSFTGFPSYEQYF. The CDR3 DNA sequence: TGCGCCAGCAGCTTCACAGGGTTTCCCTCCTACGAGCAGTACTTC. The whole variable domain, remainder taken from reference TRBV5-1 and TRBJ2-7, is KAGVTQTPRYLIKTRGQQVTLSCSPISGHRSVSWYQQTPGQGLQFLFEYFSETQRNKGNFPGRFSGRQFSNSRSEMNVSTLELGDSALYLCASSFTGFPSYEQYFGPGTRLTVT.

The chain recombines TRBV30 with TRBJ1-1; TRBD1 is a possible D gene (5 bases). Germline V gives CDR1 GTSNPN, CDR2 SVGIG (reference sequence). The CDR3 contains 11 residues. V was pared by 4 bases and J by 5 bases, with 8 bases between. The CDR3, as DNA: TGTGCCTGGAAAAGGGGAACTGAAGCTTTCTTT. It specifies CAWKRGTEAFF.

There are many counts of this clone. The CDR3 DNA is TGCGCCAGACAGGGGGCTAATGGCTACACCTTC. It yields the protein CARQGANGYTF. The rearrangement uses TRBV5-1 and TRBJ1-2; TRBD1 matches 9 bases. With 8 bases clipped from V and 6 bases from J, the junction kept 2 bases outside the gene matches. This CDR3 is built from 11 residues. The V gene's germline CDR1 is SGHRS and CDR2 YFSETQ.

The V gene is TRBV5-4, the J gene TRBJ1-2; 7 bases are shared with TRBD1. Per the germline V gene, CDR1 is SGHNT and CDR2 is YYREEE (reference sequence). The V gene end was trimmed by 0 bases and the J gene end by 6 bases; junction bases not matched to a gene: 2. The CDR3 extends over 13 amino acids. The CDR3 coding sequence is TGTGCCAGCAGCTTGGGACAGGGCGATGGCTACACCTTC. It encodes CASSLGQGDGYTF.

This clone has just one count. The chain links TRBV2 to TRBJ2-7; D might be TRBD2 (6 bases). V shed 6 bases and J shed 7 bases, with 13 bases lying between them. Germline values: CDR1 SNHLY, CDR2 FYNNEI. The CDR3 has 12 amino acids. The CDR3 loop is CASRGGTWEQYF. The CDR3 DNA is TGTGCCAGCAGAGGCGGGACGTGGGAGCAGTACTTC.

V and J are TRBV10-2 and TRBJ2-3; TRBD2 matches 7 bases. Per germline, CDR1 WSHSY and CDR2 SAAADI. V gave up 4 bases and J gave up 4 bases; unmatched junction bases: 2. This CDR3 spans 13 amino acids. Here the CDR3 reads CASSGGGPDTQYF. The CDR3 DNA sequence: TGCGCCAGCAGTGGCGGGGGTCCAGATACGCAGTATTTT.

This clone was observed a single time. This chain joins TRBV15 and TRBJ2-2; D possibly corresponds to TRBD1 (5 bases). Germline V gives CDR1 LNHNV, CDR2 YYDKDF (reference sequence). The CDR3 is 14 residues long. V dropped 3 bases and J dropped 4 bases, with 9 bases sitting between them. The CDR3 DNA is TGTGCCACCAGCAGGCAGGGTTCCACCGGGGAGCTGTTTTTT. Its translation: CATSRQGSTGELFF. Supplemented by reference TRBV15 and TRBJ2-2, the full variable domain reads DAMVIQNPRYQVTQFGKPVTLSCSQTLNHNVMYWYQQKSSQAPKLLFHYYDKDFNNEADTPDNFQSRRPNTSFCFLDIRSPGLGDTAMYLCATSRQGSTGELFFGEGSRLTVL.

This rearrangement joins TRBV6-5 to TRBJ2-1; 8 nucleotides line up with TRBD1. Germline V gene sequence: CDR1 MNHEY, CDR2 SVGAGI. V lost 2 bases and J lost 4; bases outside the gene matches: 7. There are 16 residues in the CDR3. The CDR3 nucleotides read TGTGCCAGCAGTTACCGCCCCGGGACAGGATACAATGAGCAGTTCTTC. This encodes CASSYRPGTGYNEQFF.

The chain couples TRBV4-1 to TRBJ1-1; D is possibly TRBD1 (5 bases). With 3 bases removed from V and 0 bases from J, the gap between germline ends came to 11 bases. The germline gives CDR1 MGHRA, CDR2 YSYEKL. The CDR3 is 15 amino acids. The CDR3 region is CASSQGGRLNTEAFF. DNA for the CDR3: TGCGCCAGCAGCCAGGGGGGGAGATTGAACACTGAAGCTTTCTTT.